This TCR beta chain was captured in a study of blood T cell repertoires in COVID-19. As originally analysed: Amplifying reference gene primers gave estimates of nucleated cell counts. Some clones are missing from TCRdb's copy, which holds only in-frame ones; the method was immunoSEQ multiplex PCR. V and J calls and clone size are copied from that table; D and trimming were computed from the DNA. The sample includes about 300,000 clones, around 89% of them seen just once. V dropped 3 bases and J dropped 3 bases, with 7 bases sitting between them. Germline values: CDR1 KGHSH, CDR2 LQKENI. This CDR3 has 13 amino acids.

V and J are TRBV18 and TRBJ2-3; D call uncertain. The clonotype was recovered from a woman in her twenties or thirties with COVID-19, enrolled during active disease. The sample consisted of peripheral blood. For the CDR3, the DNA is TGTGCCAGCTCACCGGGCTTAACAGATACGCAGTATTTT. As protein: CASSPGLTDTQYF.